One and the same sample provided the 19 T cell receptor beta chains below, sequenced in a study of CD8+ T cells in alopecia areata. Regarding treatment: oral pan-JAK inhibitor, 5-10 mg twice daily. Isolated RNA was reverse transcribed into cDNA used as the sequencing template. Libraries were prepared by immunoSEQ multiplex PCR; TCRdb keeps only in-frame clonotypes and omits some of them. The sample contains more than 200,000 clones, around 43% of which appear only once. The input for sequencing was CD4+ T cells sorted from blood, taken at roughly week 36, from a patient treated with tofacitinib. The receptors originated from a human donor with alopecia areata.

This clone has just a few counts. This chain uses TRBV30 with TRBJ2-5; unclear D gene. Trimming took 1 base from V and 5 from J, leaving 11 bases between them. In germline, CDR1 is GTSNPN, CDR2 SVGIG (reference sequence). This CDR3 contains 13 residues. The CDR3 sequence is CAWSATNLETQYF. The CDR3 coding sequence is TGTGCCTGGAGTGCGACAAACCTGGAGACCCAGTACTTC.

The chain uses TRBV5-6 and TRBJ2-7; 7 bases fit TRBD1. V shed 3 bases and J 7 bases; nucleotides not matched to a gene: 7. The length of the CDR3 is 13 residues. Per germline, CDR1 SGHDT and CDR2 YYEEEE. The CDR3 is CASSSGTAWEQYF. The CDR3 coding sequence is TGTGCCAGCAGCTCCGGGACAGCTTGGGAGCAGTACTTC.

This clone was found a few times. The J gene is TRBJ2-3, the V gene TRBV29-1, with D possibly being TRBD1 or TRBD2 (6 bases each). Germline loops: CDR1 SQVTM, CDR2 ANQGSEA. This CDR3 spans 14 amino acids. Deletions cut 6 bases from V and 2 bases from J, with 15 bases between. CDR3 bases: TGCAGCGTCGGCGAGGGGGGACTCACAGATACGCAGTATTTT. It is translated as CSVGEGGLTDTQYF.

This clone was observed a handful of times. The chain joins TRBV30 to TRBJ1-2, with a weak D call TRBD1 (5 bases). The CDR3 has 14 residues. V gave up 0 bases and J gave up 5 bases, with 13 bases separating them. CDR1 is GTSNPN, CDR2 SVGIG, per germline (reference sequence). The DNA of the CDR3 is TGTGCCTGGAGTGTAGGCAGGGAGAGGTATGGCTACACCTTC. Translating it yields CAWSVGRERYGYTF.

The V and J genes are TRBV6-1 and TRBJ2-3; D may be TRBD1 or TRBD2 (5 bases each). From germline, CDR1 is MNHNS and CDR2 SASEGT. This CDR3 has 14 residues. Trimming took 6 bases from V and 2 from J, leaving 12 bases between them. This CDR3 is CASSEGWTTDTQYF. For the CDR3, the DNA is TGTGCCAGCAGCGAGGGGTGGACCACAGATACGCAGTATTTT.

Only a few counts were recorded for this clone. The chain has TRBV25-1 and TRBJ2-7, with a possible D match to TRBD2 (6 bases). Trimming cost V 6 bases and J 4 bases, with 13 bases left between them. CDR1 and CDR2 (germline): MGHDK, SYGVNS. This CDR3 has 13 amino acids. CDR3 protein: CASREPGLYEQYF. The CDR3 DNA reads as TGTGCCAGCAGAGAACCGGGACTTTACGAGCAGTACTTC.

CDR3 amino acids: CASSIWTEQDTQYF. CDR3 coding DNA: TGTGCCAGCAGCATCTGGACTGAACAAGATACGCAGTATTTT. The chain combines TRBV7-2 with TRBJ2-3; perhaps TRBD2 as D (5 bases). Trimming removed 5 bases from V and 5 bases from J, with 14 bases in between. CDR1 is SGHTA and CDR2 is FQGNSA in the germline V gene. This CDR3 is built from 14 residues. Using reference TRBV7-2 and TRBJ2-3 for the parts outside the CDR3, the full variable domain is GAGVSQSPSNKVTEKGKDVELRCDPISGHTALYWYRQSLGQGLEFLIYFQGNSAPDKSGLPSDRFSAERTGGSVSTLTIQRTQQEDSAVYLCASSIWTEQDTQYFGPGTRLTVL.

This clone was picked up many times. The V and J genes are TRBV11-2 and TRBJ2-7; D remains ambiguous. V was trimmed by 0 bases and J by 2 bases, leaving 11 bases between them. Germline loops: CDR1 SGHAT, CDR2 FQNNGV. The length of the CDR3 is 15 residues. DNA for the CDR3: TGTGCCAGCAGCTTAGATCTTGTTACAGCCTACGAGCAGTACTTC. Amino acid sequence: CASSLDLVTAYEQYF.

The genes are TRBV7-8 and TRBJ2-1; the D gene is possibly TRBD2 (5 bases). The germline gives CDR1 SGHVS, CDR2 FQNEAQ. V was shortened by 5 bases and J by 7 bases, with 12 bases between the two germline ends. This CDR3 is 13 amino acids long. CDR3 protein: CASSRITRNEQFF. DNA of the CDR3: TGTGCCAGCAGCCGAATAACTAGGAATGAGCAGTTCTTC.

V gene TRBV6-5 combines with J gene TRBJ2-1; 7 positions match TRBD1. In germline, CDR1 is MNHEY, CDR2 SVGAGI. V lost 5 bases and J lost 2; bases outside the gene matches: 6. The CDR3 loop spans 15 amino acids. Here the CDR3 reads CASSTKTGTYNEQFF. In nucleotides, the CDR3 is TGTGCCAGCAGTACAAAGACAGGGACCTACAATGAGCAGTTCTTC.

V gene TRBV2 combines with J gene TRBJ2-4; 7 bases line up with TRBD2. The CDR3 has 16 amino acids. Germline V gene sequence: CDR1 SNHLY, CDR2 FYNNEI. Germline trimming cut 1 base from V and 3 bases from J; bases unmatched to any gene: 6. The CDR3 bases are TGTGCCAGCAGTGAAGAGTGGCGGGAGCTCAAAAACATTCAGTACTTC. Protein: CASSEEWRELKNIQYF.

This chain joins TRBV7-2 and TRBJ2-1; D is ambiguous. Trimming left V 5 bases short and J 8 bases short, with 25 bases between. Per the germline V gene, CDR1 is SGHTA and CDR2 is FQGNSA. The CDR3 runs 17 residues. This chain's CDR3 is CASSHGHPAAAGDEQFF. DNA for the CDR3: TGTGCCAGCAGCCATGGCCATCCAGCAGCAGCTGGGGATGAGCAGTTCTTC.

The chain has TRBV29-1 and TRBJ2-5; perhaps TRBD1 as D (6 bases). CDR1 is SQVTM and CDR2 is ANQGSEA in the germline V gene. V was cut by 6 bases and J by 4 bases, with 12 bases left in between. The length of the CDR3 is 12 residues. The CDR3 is CSVATGRETQYF. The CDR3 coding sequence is TGCAGCGTCGCCACAGGGAGAGAGACCCAGTACTTC.

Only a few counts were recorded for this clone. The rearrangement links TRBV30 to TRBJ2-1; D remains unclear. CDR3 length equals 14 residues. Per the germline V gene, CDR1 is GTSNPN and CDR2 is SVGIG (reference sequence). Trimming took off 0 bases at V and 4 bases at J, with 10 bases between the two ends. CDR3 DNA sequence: TGTGCCTGGAGTGTAGGGCGGTCTTACAATGAGCAGTTCTTC. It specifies CAWSVGRSYNEQFF.

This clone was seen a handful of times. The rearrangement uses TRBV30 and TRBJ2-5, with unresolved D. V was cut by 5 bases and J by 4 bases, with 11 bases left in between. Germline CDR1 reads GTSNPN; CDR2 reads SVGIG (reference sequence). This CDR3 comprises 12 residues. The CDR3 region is CAWAPSSETQYF. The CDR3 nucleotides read TGTGCCTGGGCCCCATCCTCAGAGACCCAGTACTTC.

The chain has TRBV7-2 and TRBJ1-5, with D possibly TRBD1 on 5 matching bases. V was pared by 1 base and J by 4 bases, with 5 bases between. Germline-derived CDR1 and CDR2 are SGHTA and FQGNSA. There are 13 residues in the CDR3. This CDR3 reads CASSLDRNQPQHF. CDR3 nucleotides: TGTGCCAGCAGCTTAGACAGGAATCAGCCCCAGCATTTT.

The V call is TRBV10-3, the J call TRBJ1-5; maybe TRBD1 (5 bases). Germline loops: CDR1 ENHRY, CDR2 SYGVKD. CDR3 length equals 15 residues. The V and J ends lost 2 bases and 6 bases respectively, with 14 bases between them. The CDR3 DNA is TGTGCCATCAGTGAGATAGAGGGGCATGTTCAGCCCCAGCATTTT. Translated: CAISEIEGHVQPQHF.

The CDR3 loop reads CASSVRPNPARAGELFF. In DNA, the CDR3 is TGTGCCAGCAGCGTTAGGCCGAACCCCGCAAGGGCCGGGGAGCTGTTTTTT. The rearrangement joins TRBV9 to TRBJ2-2; D is unresolved. The germline V and J ends were trimmed by 2 bases and 6 bases, with 20 bases remaining between them. The length of the CDR3 is 17 residues. Germline V gives CDR1 SGDLS, CDR2 YYNGEE.

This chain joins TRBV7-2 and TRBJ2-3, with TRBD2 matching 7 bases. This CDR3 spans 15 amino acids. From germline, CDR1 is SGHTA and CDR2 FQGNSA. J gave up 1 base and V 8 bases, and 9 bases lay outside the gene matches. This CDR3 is CASRPRAGGTDTQYF. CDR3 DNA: TGTGCCAGCCGCCCGAGGGCGGGGGGCACAGATACGCAGTATTTT.